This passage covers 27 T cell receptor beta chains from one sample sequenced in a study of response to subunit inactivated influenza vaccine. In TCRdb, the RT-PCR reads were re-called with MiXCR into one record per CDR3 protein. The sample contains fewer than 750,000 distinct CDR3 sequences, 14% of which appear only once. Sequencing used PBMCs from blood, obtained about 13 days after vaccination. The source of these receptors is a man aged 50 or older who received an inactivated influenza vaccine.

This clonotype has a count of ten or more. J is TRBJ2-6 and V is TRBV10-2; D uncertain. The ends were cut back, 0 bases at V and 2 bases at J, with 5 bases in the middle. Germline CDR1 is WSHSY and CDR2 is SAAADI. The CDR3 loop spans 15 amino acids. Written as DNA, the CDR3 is TGCGCCAGCAGTGAGTCACGTGCTGGGGCCAACGTCCTGACTTTC. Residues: CASSESRAGANVLTF.

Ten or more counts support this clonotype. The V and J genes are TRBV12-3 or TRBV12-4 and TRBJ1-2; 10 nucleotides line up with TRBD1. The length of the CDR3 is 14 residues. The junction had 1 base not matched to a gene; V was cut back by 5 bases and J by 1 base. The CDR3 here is CASSGTGDNYGYTF. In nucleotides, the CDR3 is TGTGCCAGCAGTGGGACAGGGGATAACTATGGCTACACCTTC.

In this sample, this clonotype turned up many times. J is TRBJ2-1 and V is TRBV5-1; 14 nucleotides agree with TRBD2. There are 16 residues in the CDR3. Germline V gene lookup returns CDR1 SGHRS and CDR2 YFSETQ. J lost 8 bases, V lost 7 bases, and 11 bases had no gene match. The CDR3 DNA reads TGCGCCAGCGCTAGACTAGCGGGAGGGTCGTTCCATGAGCAGTTCTTC. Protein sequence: CASARLAGGSFHEQFF.

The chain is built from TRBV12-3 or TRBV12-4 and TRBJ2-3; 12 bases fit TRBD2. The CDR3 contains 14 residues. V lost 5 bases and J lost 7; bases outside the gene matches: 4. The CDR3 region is CASSLRTSGNTQYF. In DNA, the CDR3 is TGTGCCAGCAGTCTACGGACTAGCGGGAATACGCAGTATTTT.

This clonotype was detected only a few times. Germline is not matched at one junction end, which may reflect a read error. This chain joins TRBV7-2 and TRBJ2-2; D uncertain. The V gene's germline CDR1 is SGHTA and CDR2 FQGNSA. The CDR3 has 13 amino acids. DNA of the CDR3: TGTGCCAGCAGCTTAGCTAACAGCGGGGAGCTGTTTTTT. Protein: CASSLANSGELFF. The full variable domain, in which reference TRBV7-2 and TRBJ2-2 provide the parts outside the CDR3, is GAGVSQSPSNKVTEKGKDVELRCDPISGHTALYWYRQSLGQGLEFLIYFQGNSAPDKSGLPSDRFSAERTGGSVSTLTIQRTQQEDSAVYLCASSLANSGELFFGEGSRLTVL.

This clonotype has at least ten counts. The DNA of the CDR3 is TGTGCCAGCAGCGCCGCGGGACGAACAGATACGCAGTATTTT. Its translation: CASSAAGRTDTQYF. The genes are TRBV11-2 and TRBJ2-3; D may be TRBD2 (6 bases). Looked up from germline, CDR1 is SGHAT and CDR2 is FQNNGV. CDR3 length: 14 residues. The ends were cut back, 5 bases at V and 3 bases at J, with 12 bases in the middle.

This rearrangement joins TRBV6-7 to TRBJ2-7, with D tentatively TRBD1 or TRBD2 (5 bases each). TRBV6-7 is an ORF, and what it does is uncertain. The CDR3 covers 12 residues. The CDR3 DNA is TGTAGCCAGACTCGGGGCTTATACGAGCAGTACTTC. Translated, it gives CSQTRGLYEQYF.

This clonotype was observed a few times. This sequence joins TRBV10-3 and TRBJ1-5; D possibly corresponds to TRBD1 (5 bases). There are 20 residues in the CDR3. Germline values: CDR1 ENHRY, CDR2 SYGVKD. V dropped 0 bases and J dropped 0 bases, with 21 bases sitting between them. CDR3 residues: CAISESSMGPGRTSNQPQHF. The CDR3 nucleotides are TGTGCCATCAGTGAGTCGTCAATGGGTCCGGGACGGACTAGCAATCAGCCCCAGCATTTT.

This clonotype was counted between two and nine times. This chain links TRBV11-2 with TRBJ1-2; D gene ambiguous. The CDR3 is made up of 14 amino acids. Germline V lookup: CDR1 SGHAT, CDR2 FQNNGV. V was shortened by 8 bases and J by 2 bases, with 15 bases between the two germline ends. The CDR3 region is CASGNERENYGYTF. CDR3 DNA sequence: TGTGCCAGCGGAAACGAAAGGGAAAACTATGGCTACACCTTC.

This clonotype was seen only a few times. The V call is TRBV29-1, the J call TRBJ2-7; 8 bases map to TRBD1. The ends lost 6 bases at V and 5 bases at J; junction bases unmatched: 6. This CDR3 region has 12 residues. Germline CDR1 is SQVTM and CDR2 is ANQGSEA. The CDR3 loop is CSVGQGPHEQYF. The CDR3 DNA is TGCAGCGTCGGACAGGGCCCCCACGAGCAGTACTTC.

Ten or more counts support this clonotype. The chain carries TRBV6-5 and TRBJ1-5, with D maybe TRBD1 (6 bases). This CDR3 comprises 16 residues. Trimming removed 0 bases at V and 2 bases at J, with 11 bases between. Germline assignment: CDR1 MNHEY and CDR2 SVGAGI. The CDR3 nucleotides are TGTGCCAGCAGTTACTCAGGGGGAGGGGGCAATCAGCCCCAGCATTTT. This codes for CASSYSGGGGNQPQHF.

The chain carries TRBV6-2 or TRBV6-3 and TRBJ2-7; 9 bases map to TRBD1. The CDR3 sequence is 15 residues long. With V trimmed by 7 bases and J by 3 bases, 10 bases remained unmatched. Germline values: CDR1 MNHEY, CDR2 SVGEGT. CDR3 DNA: TGTGCCAGCACAAGACGTCCGGGACAGGGCTACGAGCAGTACTTC. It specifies CASTRRPGQGYEQYF.

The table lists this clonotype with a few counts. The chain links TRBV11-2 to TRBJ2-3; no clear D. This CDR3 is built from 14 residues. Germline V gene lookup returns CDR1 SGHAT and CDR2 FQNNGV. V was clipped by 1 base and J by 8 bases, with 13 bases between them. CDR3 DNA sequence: TGTGCCAGCAGCTTAGTTGGCAGAGTGGGTACGCAGTATTTT. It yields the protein CASSLVGRVGTQYF.

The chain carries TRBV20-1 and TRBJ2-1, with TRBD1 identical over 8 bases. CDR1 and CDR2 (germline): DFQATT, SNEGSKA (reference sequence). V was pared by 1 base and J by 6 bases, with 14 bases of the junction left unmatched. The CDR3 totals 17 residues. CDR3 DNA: TGCAGTGCTAGAGGAGCAGGGGGCCTCCCCAGAACCAATGAGCAGTTCTTC. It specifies CSARGAGGLPRTNEQFF.

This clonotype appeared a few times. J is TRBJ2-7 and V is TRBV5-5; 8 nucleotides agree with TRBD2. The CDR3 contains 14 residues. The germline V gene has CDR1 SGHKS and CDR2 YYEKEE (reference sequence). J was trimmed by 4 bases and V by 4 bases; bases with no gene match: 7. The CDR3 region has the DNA TGTGCCAGCAGCCCCGAGGGACTAGTGTACGAGCAGTACTTC. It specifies CASSPEGLVYEQYF.

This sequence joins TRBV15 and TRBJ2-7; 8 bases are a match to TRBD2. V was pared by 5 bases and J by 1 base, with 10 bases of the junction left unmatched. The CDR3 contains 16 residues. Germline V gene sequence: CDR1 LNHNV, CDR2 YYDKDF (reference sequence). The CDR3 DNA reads TGTGCCACCAGCTCACGGCTGGGACTAGAATCCTACGAGCAGTACTTC. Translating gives CATSSRLGLESYEQYF.

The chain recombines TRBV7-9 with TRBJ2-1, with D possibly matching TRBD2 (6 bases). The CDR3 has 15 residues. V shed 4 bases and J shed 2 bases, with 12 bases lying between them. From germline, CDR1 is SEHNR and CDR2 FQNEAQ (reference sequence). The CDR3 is CASSSDYSAYNEQFF. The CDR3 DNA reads TGTGCCAGCAGCTCGGACTACAGCGCCTACAATGAGCAGTTCTTC.

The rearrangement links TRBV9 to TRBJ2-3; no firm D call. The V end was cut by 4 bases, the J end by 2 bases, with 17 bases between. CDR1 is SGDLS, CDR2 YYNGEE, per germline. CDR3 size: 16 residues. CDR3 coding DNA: TGTGCCAGCAGCCTTTCGGCGGTACCACCCACAGATACGCAGTATTTT. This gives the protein CASSLSAVPPTDTQYF.

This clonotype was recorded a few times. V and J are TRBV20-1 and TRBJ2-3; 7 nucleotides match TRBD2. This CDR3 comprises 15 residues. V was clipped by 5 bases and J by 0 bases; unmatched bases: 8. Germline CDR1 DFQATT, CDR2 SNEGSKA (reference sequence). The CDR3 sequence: CSAGSSRGSTDTQYF. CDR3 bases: TGCAGTGCTGGGTCCTCGCGGGGGAGCACAGATACGCAGTATTTT.

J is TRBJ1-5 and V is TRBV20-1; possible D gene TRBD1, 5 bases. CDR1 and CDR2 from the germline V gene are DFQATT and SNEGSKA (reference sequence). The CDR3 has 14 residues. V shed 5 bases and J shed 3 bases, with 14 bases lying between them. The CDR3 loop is CSASSTVYNQPQHF. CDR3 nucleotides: TGCAGTGCTTCCTCGACAGTCTACAATCAGCCCCAGCATTTT.

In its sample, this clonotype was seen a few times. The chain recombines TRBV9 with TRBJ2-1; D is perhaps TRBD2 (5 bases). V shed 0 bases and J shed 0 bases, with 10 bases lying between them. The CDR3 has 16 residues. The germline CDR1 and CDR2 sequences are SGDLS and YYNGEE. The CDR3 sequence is CASSVGGQSSYNEQFF. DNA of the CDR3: TGTGCCAGCAGCGTAGGAGGGCAGAGCTCCTACAATGAGCAGTTCTTC.

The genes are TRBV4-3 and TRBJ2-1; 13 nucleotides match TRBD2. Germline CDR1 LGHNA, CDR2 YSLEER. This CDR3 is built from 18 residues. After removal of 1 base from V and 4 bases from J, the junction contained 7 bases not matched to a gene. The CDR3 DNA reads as TGCGCCAGCAGCCAAGCACTAGCGGGGGGGCCAGGGTACAATGAGCAGTTCTTC. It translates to CASSQALAGGPGYNEQFF.

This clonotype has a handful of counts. This CDR3 reads CASSLGPGGPVYEQYF. The CDR3 region has the DNA TGCGCCAGCAGCTTGGGGCCAGGGGGACCAGTTTACGAGCAGTACTTC. This chain uses TRBV5-1 with TRBJ2-7; 7 bases align to TRBD1. J was trimmed by 4 bases and V by 0 bases; bases with no gene match: 10. The CDR3 runs to 16 residues. Per the germline V gene, CDR1 is SGHRS and CDR2 is YFSETQ.

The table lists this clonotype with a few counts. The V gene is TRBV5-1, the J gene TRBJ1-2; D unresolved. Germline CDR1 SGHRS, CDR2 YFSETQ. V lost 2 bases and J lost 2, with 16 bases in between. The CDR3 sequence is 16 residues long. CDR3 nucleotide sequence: TGCGCCAGCAGCTTCGGGTTCGGCACAGCGAACTATGGCTACACCTTC. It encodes CASSFGFGTANYGYTF.

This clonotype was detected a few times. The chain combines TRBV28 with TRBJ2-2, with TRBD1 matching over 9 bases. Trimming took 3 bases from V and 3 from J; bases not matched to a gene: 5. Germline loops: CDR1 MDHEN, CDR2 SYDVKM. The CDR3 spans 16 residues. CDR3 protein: CASSFLDRGDTGELFF. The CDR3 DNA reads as TGTGCCAGCAGTTTCCTCGACAGGGGGGACACCGGGGAGCTGTTTTTT.

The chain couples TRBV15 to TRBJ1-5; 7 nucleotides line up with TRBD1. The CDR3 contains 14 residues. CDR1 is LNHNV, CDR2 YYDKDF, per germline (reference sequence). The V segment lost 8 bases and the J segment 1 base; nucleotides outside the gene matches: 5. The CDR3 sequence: CATGDSLSNQPQHF. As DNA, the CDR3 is TGTGCCACCGGGGACAGCTTAAGCAATCAGCCCCAGCATTTT.

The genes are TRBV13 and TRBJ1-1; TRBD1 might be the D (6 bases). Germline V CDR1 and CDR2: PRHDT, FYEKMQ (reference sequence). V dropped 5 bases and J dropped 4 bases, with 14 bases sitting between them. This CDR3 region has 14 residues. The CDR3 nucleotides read TGTGCCAGCAGCAAGAAACAGGGATTCACTGAAGCTTTCTTT. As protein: CASSKKQGFTEAFF.